The 12 T cell receptor beta chains below come from one sample, sequenced in a study of T-cell reconstitution after alpha-beta-depleted transplantation in children (dated by TCRdb to 2016 to 2018). Libraries were prepared through PCR. Sequencing was performed on an Illumina HiSeq 2500. TCR libraries were prepared with molecular barcoding, using unique molecular identifiers to normalize TCRbeta repertoire quantification. TCRdb itself trimmed the public reads at Q25 with fastp, ran MiXCR and retained productive beta chains. Rows with a matching CDR3 protein are joined into one entry that keeps the most common DNA and genes. The sample records about 180,000 distinct CDR3 sequences, 11% of which are singletons. The ten largest clones represent under 15% of the sample. The treatment or condition label on this specimen signifies: allogeneic hematopoietic cell transplantation with graft depleted of TCRalphabeta T cells and CD19 B cells.

The sample consisted of PBMCs, taken before TCRalphabeta/CD19-depleted stem cell transplant. The source of these receptors is a boy aged 2 to 10 with acute myeloid leukemia, due to receive a stem cell transplant.

This clonotype was seen at least ten times. This chain connects TRBV2 to TRBJ2-4; TRBD2 might be the D (6 bases). Germline lookup yields CDR1 SNHLY and CDR2 FYNNEI. Between the trimmed V and J ends, which lost 1 base and 0 bases, there was a span of 10 bases. The CDR3 length is 16 residues. The CDR3 here is CASSEGSGLAKNIQYF. The CDR3 DNA is TGTGCCAGCAGTGAAGGTAGCGGATTAGCCAAAAACATTCAGTACTTC.

This clonotype was seen only a few times. This may stem from a read error, because a much larger clone lies one nucleotide away. This chain connects TRBV21-1 to TRBJ1-2; the table's TRBD1 call for D was not verified on the DNA. TRBV21-1 represents a pseudogene. The CDR3 extends over 12 amino acids. DNA for the CDR3: TGTGCCAGCAGCCCTGTCCCCAGTGGCGACACCTTC. Translating it yields CASSPVPSGDTF.

This clonotype was seen ten or more times. V is TRBV10-3 and J is TRBJ2-3; D is perhaps TRBD2 (6 bases). Germline CDR1 reads ENHRY; CDR2 reads SYGVKD. The CDR3 is made up of 15 amino acids. Trimming stripped 0 bases from V and 4 bases from J, with 11 bases between. This CDR3 reads CAISESGGEPDTQYF. CDR3 bases: TGTGCCATCAGTGAGTCTGGAGGGGAGCCAGATACGCAGTATTTT.

This clonotype was detected many times. CDR3 protein: CSVGLAGGPYNEQFF. CDR3 in DNA: TGCAGCGTGGGACTAGCGGGAGGGCCATACAATGAGCAGTTCTTC. The chain joins TRBV29-1 to TRBJ2-1, with 16 positions matching TRBD2. Germline V lookup: CDR1 SQVTM, CDR2 ANQGSEA. There are 15 residues in the CDR3. The V gene end was trimmed by 6 bases and the J gene end by 4 bases; junction bases not matched to a gene: 3.

V gene TRBV12-5 combines with J gene TRBJ2-1, with D perhaps TRBD1 (6 bases). CDR1 and CDR2 (germline): LGHNT, FRNRAP. V was trimmed by 6 bases and J by 8 bases, leaving 11 bases between them. CDR3 length: 12 amino acids. CDR3: CASGTPGDEQFF. DNA for the CDR3: TGTGCTAGTGGCACCCCAGGGGATGAGCAGTTCTTC.

This clonotype was found many times. V usage is TRBV28 and J usage is TRBJ1-2; perhaps TRBD1 as D (6 bases). Germline V gene data show CDR1 as MDHEN and CDR2 as SYDVKM. CDR3 length: 15 residues. V dropped 6 bases and J dropped 1 base, with 15 bases sitting between them. In DNA, the CDR3 is TGTGCCAGCAGCCCGGCGGACAGACTTAACTATGGCTACACCTTC. As protein: CASSPADRLNYGYTF.

The table lists this clonotype with many counts. This chain joins TRBV15 and TRBJ2-7; tentative D call: TRBD1 (6 bases). Germline CDR1 LNHNV, CDR2 YYDKDF (reference sequence). The CDR3 is 14 amino acids. V dropped 4 bases and J dropped 5 bases, with 15 bases sitting between them. CDR3 DNA sequence: TGTGCCACCAGCACCCCTTCCTCAGGGGACGAGCAGTACTTC. Its translation: CATSTPSSGDEQYF.

This clonotype was detected a few times. A junction boundary mismatches the germline segment, possibly from a read error. V and J are TRBV20-1 and TRBJ2-1, with D possibly matching TRBD2 (7 bases). The germline gives CDR1 DFQATT, CDR2 SNEGSKA (reference sequence). The CDR3 has 16 amino acids. CDR3 nucleotides: TGCTGTGCTAGAGCACTGGGGGGGCTGTGGTACAATGAGCAGTTCTTC. Protein: CCARALGGLWYNEQFF.

This clonotype appeared many times. V gene TRBV18 combines with J gene TRBJ1-1, with 7 bases that match TRBD1. The germline V gene encodes CDR1 KGHSH and CDR2 LQKENI. The CDR3 covers 14 residues. With V trimmed by 2 bases and J by 12 bases, 12 bases remained unmatched. The DNA of the CDR3 is TGTGCCAGCTCACCAGCCGACAGGGACCGAGGCCCTTTCTTT. Protein sequence: CASSPADRDRGPFF.

Notes on this clonotype: A much more abundant neighbour one base away suggests this may be a read error. The CDR3 sequence is CASSLVGVRYTEAFF. The CDR3 DNA follows: TGTGCCAGCAGTTTAGTGGGGGTGCGGTACACTGAAGCTTTCTTT. This sequence joins TRBV27 and TRBJ1-1; TRBD1 is a possible D gene (5 bases). Looked up from germline, CDR1 is MNHEY and CDR2 is SMNVEV (reference sequence). V was cut by 2 bases and J by 3 bases, with 13 bases left in between. The CDR3 is made up of 15 amino acids.

This clonotype was observed many times. The chain recombines TRBV7-2 with TRBJ1-2; maybe TRBD1 (5 bases). Trimming took 1 base from V and 2 from J, leaving 5 bases between them. In germline, CDR1 is SGHTA, CDR2 FQGNSA. This CDR3 has 13 amino acids. CDR3 protein: CASSLGTNYGYTF. In nucleotides, the CDR3 is TGTGCCAGCAGCTTAGGGACAAACTATGGCTACACCTTC.

Many counts were recorded for this clonotype. V is TRBV29-1 and J is TRBJ2-6, with D hard to call. The V end lost 7 bases, the J end lost 2 bases, and 12 bases lay between the germline ends. This CDR3 comprises 14 residues. Germline values: CDR1 SQVTM, CDR2 ANQGSEA. The CDR3 nucleotides read TGCAGCGCCCTCTTTCTTACTGGGGCCAACGTCCTGACTTTC. Translation gives CSALFLTGANVLTF.